The sequence of this TCR beta chain was determined in a study of cytomegalovirus exposure and HLA in healthy donors. Study observations and caveats: In vitro testing confirmed three CMV-associated chains as specific for CMV antigens. The TCR clusters that emerged in the first cohort tended, a later analysis found, to co-occur in the approximately 120 validation repertoires. Reported results showed that the classifier diagnosed cytomegalovirus status with high specificity and sensitivity.

Separate from the roughly 730-subject first cohort, the roughly 110-subject validation cohort was the one that the donors belonged to. With regard to this clone: What it recognizes is unknown.

Germline loops: CDR1 DFQATT, CDR2 SNEGSKA (reference sequence). V shed 6 bases and J shed 8 bases, with 13 bases lying between them. The CDR3 is made up of 11 amino acids. Libraries were prepared by immunoSEQ multiplex PCR; TCRdb keeps only in-frame clonotypes and omits some of them. This sample has about 250,000 clones, with roughly 87% found just once. Input material: PBMCs. This TCR was sampled from a man between 18 and 35 years old in good health and CMV-seropositive. The rearrangement uses TRBV20-1 and TRBJ1-2; D call uncertain. The CDR3 DNA is TGCAGTGCGAGACGGACTGGGGGCTACACCTTC. Its protein product is CSARRTGGYTF.